This TCR beta chain originates from a study of long-term antiretroviral therapy in people with HIV. This clone was seen once. Assay version v3.0 of immunoSEQ was used, and it was run at survey level. Here immunoSEQ multiplex PCR was the method, and the copy in TCRdb shows in-frame clones only, minus some. The sample comprises about 14,000 clones, approximately 82% of which are singletons, and less than 9.5% rests with the top ten. This CDR3 region has 16 residues. Unmatched junction bases numbered 12, after V lost 5 bases and J lost 6 bases. The germline V gene encodes CDR1 SGHTA and CDR2 FQGNSA. The source of this sequence is a man aged 30-40 years with HIV. The chain couples TRBV7-2 to TRBJ2-1; 8 bases line up with TRBD2. Sequenced material: unsorted PBMCs, taken 0.4 years after starting antiretroviral therapy. In DNA, the CDR3 is TGTGCCAGCAGCCAAACTAGCGGAGCTTCTCGCAATGAGCAGTTCTTC. Its protein is CASSQTSGASRNEQFF.